The 14 T cell receptor beta chains below were found in one sample sequenced in a study of beta chain bispecific antibodies for T cell cancers. Findings and caveats of the study: The leukemia cells, rather than normal T cells, gave most of the targeted TRBV signal.

TCRdb re-analysed the 5' RACE reads in MiXCR, keeping a single row per CDR3 protein. Of about 15,000 distinct CDR3 sequences in the sample, roughly 1.9% were seen once. Expansion lasted two to four days, with either anti-CD3 antibody OKT3 or CD3/CD28 beads. Antigens for these TCRs are unknown. The sample taken for sequencing was healthy donor T cells cultured with leukemia cells. The receptor set was obtained from a human donor in good health. Some clones in this sample may be carry-over from other donors' samples.

This clonotype occurred many times. J is TRBJ2-3 and V is TRBV7-3, with no clear D. This CDR3 comprises 16 residues. Trimming pared 0 bases from V and 2 bases from J, leaving 12 bases between. Per the germline V gene, CDR1 is SGHTA and CDR2 is FQGTGA. Written as DNA, the CDR3 is TGTGCCAGCAGCTTAACGGGAACCATTAACACAGATACGCAGTATTTT. This codes for CASSLTGTINTDTQYF.

This clonotype was detected ten times or more. This chain joins TRBV29-1 and TRBJ2-3; D not certain. The V gene's germline CDR1 is SQVTM and CDR2 ANQGSEA. CDR3 length: 17 residues. Trimming cost V 1 base and J 1 base, with 18 bases left between them. This chain's CDR3 is CSVEGSQHPSGTDTQYF. The DNA for the CDR3 is TGCAGCGTTGAAGGTTCCCAACACCCGTCGGGCACAGATACGCAGTATTTT.

A remark on this clonotype: This may come from a read error, since a much larger clone is one base off. CDR3: CASSLELLDTQYF. The CDR3 nucleotides read TGTGCCAGCAGCTTAGAATTACTAGATACGCAGTATTTT. This rearrangement joins TRBV7-9 to TRBJ2-3; D is unclear. This CDR3 comprises 13 residues. Between the trimmed V and J ends, which lost 1 base and 5 bases, there was a span of 7 bases. Germline V gene sequence: CDR1 SEHNR, CDR2 FQNEAQ (reference sequence).

The sample holds many counts of this clonotype. This chain joins TRBV5-1 and TRBJ2-1, with D hard to call. This CDR3 spans 12 amino acids. V dropped 4 bases and J dropped 8 bases, with 10 bases sitting between them. The V gene's germline CDR1 is SGHRS and CDR2 YFSETQ. The CDR3 coding sequence is TGCGCCAGCAGCCGCATTGGGGATGAGCAGTTCTTC. It translates to CASSRIGDEQFF.

This clonotype is medium-sized by share. The V gene is TRBV7-9, the J gene TRBJ2-5, with 9 bases aligning to TRBD2. V shed 5 bases and J 5 bases; nucleotides not matched to a gene: 9. The CDR3 sequence is 15 residues long. Germline assignment: CDR1 SEHNR and CDR2 FQNEAQ (reference sequence). The CDR3 DNA reads TGTGCCAGCAGCCGGACTGGGACTAGCTGGGAGACCCAGTACTTC. This encodes CASSRTGTSWETQYF.

This clonotype has ten or more counts. The chain uses TRBV20-1 and TRBJ1-2, with 7 bases fitting TRBD1. Germline lookup yields CDR1 DFQATT and CDR2 SNEGSKA (reference sequence). This CDR3 is 13 amino acids long. After removal of 6 bases from V and 5 bases from J, the junction contained 9 bases not matched to a gene. In DNA form, the CDR3 reads TGCAGTGCCATAGAGGGGGCGGCTTATGGCTACACCTTC. Protein: CSAIEGAAYGYTF.

This clonotype was seen at least ten times. J is TRBJ2-1 and V is TRBV20-1, with D possibly TRBD2 on 5 matching bases. Trimming pared 1 base from V and 10 bases from J, leaving 14 bases between. The germline V gene encodes CDR1 DFQATT and CDR2 SNEGSKA (reference sequence). The CDR3 covers 13 residues. The CDR3, as DNA: TGCAGTGCTAGAGGAGGAGGAGTAGGAGAGCAGTTCTTC. This sequence encodes CSARGGGVGEQFF.

This clonotype was seen at least ten times. V is TRBV7-8 and J is TRBJ2-3; no reliable D call. This CDR3 region has 16 residues. V dropped 9 bases and J dropped 2 bases, with 21 bases sitting between them. Per the germline V gene, CDR1 is SGHVS and CDR2 is FQNEAQ. The CDR3 loop reads CASLQIAEPTTDTQYF. DNA for the CDR3: TGTGCCAGTCTGCAAATCGCCGAACCTACCACAGATACGCAGTATTTT.

This clonotype came up many times. The chain carries TRBV20-1 and TRBJ1-1, with D perhaps matching TRBD1 (5 bases). V was shortened by 6 bases and J by 0 bases, with 20 bases between the two germline ends. CDR1 is DFQATT, CDR2 SNEGSKA, per germline (reference sequence). The CDR3 contains 16 residues. The DNA of the CDR3 is TGCAGTGCCATATCTAGCCACAAGACAGTGAACACTGAAGCTTTCTTT. This codes for CSAISSHKTVNTEAFF.

Many counts were recorded for this clonotype. An end of the junction does not agree with germline; a read error may underlie this. The chain recombines TRBV7-7 with TRBJ1-5, with 9 bases identical to TRBD1. Germline V lookup: CDR1 SSHAT, CDR2 FNYEAQ (reference sequence). The CDR3 spans 14 residues. CDR3 protein: CASSPCGQGSPQHF. The CDR3 DNA sequence: TGTGCTAGCAGCCCGTGCGGACAGGGGTCGCCCCAGCATTTT.

In its sample, this clonotype was seen many times. The chain carries TRBV7-7 and TRBJ1-3; 7 nucleotides match TRBD1. CDR1 is SSHAT, CDR2 FNYEAQ, per germline (reference sequence). This CDR3 is 17 amino acids long. The chain's CDR3 is CARYQDRVGLSGNTIYF. As DNA, the CDR3 is TGTGCTAGGTACCAAGACAGGGTAGGATTGTCTGGAAACACCATATATTTT.

In its sample, this clonotype was seen many times. V and J are TRBV19 and TRBJ2-1; TRBD2 matches 7 bases. The CDR3 totals 14 residues. Trimming took 6 bases from V and 10 from J; bases not matched to a gene: 12. CDR1 is LNHDA, CDR2 SQIVND, per germline (reference sequence). The CDR3: CASRPRSGVGEQFF. The CDR3 DNA reads as TGTGCCAGTAGGCCCCGGAGCGGGGTAGGGGAGCAGTTCTTC.

The gene calls are TRBV4-2 and TRBJ2-2, with D uncertain. V lost 4 bases and J lost 3, with 9 bases in between. Germline CDR1 is LGHNA and CDR2 is YNFKEQ. This CDR3 contains 14 residues. In DNA, the CDR3 is TGTGCCAGCAGCCCCCTTACCGACACCGGGGAGCTGTTTTTT. This translates into CASSPLTDTGELFF.

This clonotype appeared many times. This chain uses TRBV5-1 with TRBJ2-3; 10 nucleotides line up with TRBD1. Looked up from germline, CDR1 is SGHRS and CDR2 is YFSETQ. After removal of 3 bases from V and 7 bases from J, the junction contained 5 bases not matched to a gene. CDR3 length: 14 residues. The CDR3 region is CASSSTGGGYTQYF. CDR3 nucleotide sequence: TGCGCCAGCAGCTCGACAGGGGGCGGGTATACGCAGTATTTT.